Included here is one T cell receptor beta chain sequence, with context. There are 15 residues in the CDR3. V lost 1 base and J 5 bases, leaving 14 bases between the germline ends. Germline CDR1 SGHAT, CDR2 FQDESV (reference sequence). Fresh peripheral blood (around 10 ml) yielded the PBMCs. The sample originates from a study of Graves' ophthalmopathy and Graves' hyperthyroidism. The TCR beta CDR3 regions underwent amplification from RNA transcripts. First-round RT-PCR used HTBI primers; second-round multiplex PCR followed. TCRdb re-analysed the multiplex PCR reads in MiXCR, keeping a single row per CDR3 protein. The sample comprises roughly 400,000 distinct CDR3 sequences, about 16% of which are singletons, and 1.5% to 2% rests with the top ten.

The sequence derives from a woman between 18 and 30 years old with Graves' ophthalmopathy. The V gene is TRBV11-1, the J gene TRBJ2-5; no definite D call. Sequenced: peripheral blood. The CDR3 is CASSLEDGEWETQYF. CDR3 in DNA: TGTGCCAGCAGCTTAGAGGATGGCGAATGGGAGACCCAGTACTTC.